Sequencing of this T cell receptor (beta chain) was carried out in a study of blood T cell repertoires in COVID-19. In the study overall: Collection of acute and convalescent COVID-19 samples took place in the United States, Italy and Spain.

TCRdb keeps only in-frame clones here, not all; method: immunoSEQ multiplex PCR. The sample has some 510,000 clones; around nine tenths are singletons. This CDR3 contains 15 residues. Germline assignment: CDR1 SGDLS and CDR2 YYNGEE. With 4 bases clipped from V and 4 bases from J, the junction kept 4 bases outside the gene matches. The gene calls are TRBV9 and TRBJ2-5; 13 bases are a match to TRBD2. The sample was PBMCs or T cells enriched from blood (not recorded which). This TCR came from a woman between 40 and 55 years old who had recovered from COVID-19. Here the CDR3 reads CASSLGLAGRETQYF. In DNA, the CDR3 is TGTGCCAGCAGCCTGGGACTAGCGGGAAGAGAGACCCAGTACTTC.